This TCR beta chain came from a study of regulatory T cells in long-lasting Graves disease (TCRdb year 2021). Some background on the complete study: Persistent Graves' disease was defined as persistently positive TSH receptor autoantibodies together with antithyroid drug treatment for over 5 years. Antithyroid drugs had been taken for about 9.7 years on average by persistent Graves' disease patients in the clinical cohort. This study used TCR sequencing and RNA sequencing of peripheral blood to compare persistent Graves' disease patients against newly diagnosed Graves' disease patients. A total of roughly 33 samples underwent TCR sequencing: about 13 from persistent and around 20 from newly diagnosed Graves' disease patients. The study was registered as a clinical trial and conducted in China. What the authors observed across the whole study: Only the TCR beta chain was sequenced and analyzed. The authors acknowledged the small sample size as a limitation that may reduce accuracy. The study examined only peripheral blood because the primary lesion, thyroid tissue, could not be accessed. Lower TCR Shannon entropy and fewer highly expanded clones were observed in persistent Graves' disease patients than in newly diagnosed patients, which suggested clonal expansion. Persistent disease showed preferential use of TRBV28, TRBJ1-2 and TRBJ2-5, whereas newly diagnosed disease favored TRBV20-1 and TRBJ2-1. More public clonotypes were shared among persistent patients (under 3,000) than among newly diagnosed patients (966).

The germline V gene supplies CDR1 MNHEY and CDR2 SVGEGT. The CDR3 runs 16 residues from the cysteine to the phenylalanine. Only the CDR3 part of the read is kept: 48 bases, read in frame from the first base. A distance of 14 bases separates the germline ends of V and J, which lose 4 bases and 1 base respectively. This clonotype was detected only a few times. What this receptor recognizes is not known. It has no much larger one-base neighbor in the sample; base qualities were not kept. Receptor libraries were prepared by multiplex PCR. Sequencing used an Illumina HiSeq 4000. To build TCR beta libraries, CDR3 regions were amplified by Arm-PCR using iRepertoire HTBI primers. PCR products were gel purified before sequencing. In the paper's pipeline: Gene usage analysis of CDR3 amino acid clonotypes relied on the roughly 58 TRBV and 12 to 15 TRBJ segments identified across samples. Filtered high-quality paired reads were merged into contigs using COPE and FqMerger. BLAST was used to align contigs to IMGT TRBV, TRBD and TRBJ reference genes, and CDR3 was defined according to IMGT. Any clonotype with a frequency above 0.1% was counted as a highly expanded clone. Repertoire diversity was measured by Shannon entropy, and V-J evenness by the Gini coefficient. A clonotype found in more than one individual was treated as public. TCRdb applied fastp at Q25 and MiXCR to the public reads, then kept only in-frame beta chains. Each entry is one CDR3 protein sequence, shown with its most common DNA and genes. Here the V and J calls rest on TCRdb's processing, not on the authors' analysis. Across this sample there are a few hundred thousand distinct CDR3 sequences, with 20% to 25% seen only once. Roughly an eighth of the sample belongs to the ten largest clones.

In light of the paper, this sample's time point label describes: persistent/refractory GD, antithyroid drugs over 5 years with positive TRAb. For both TCR sequencing and RNA sequencing, RNA was extracted from PBMCs in TRIzol. Graves' disease was diagnosed according to American Thyroid Association guidelines. The patients came from an endocrinology department in Xi'an, China. Each patient gave 7.5 to 10 milliliters of peripheral blood, collected in an EDTA anticoagulant tube. PBMCs were isolated by Ficoll Paque Plus density gradient separation without further T cell sorting. An Agilent 2100 Bioanalyzer and agarose gel were used to check RNA quality, while a NanoDrop 2000 measured RNA concentration.

The sequence derives from a female donor with Graves disease. The sequences come from peripheral blood mononuclear cells (PBMCs), collected when the disease was refractory, from a patient treated with antithyroid drugs. This chain is built from TRBV6-2 or TRBV6-3 and TRBJ1-5; a confident D gene designation cannot be given. The CDR3 region: CASSSDPNLSNQPQHF. The DNA sequence is given as TGTGCCAGCAGTTCCGACCCTAACCTGAGCAATCAGCCCCAGCATTTT.